This T cell receptor (beta chain) is from a study of T cell repertoires in cytomegalovirus infection. About the study: CMV epitopes used comprised recently identified HLA-C-restricted ones and well-studied HLA-B-restricted ones. From public TCR beta signatures came an indication of both CMV infection and matching HLA type. The study's findings and limits: Adding up the frequency of public TCR beta families identified people who carried CMV plus the relevant HLA. Predominance within the ex vivo response was attributable to HLA-C-restricted CMV-specific TCR beta clonotypes.

This clonotype was seen a few times. What it recognizes is unknown. The CDR3 loop spans 16 amino acids. Germline lookup yields CDR1 LGHNT and CDR2 FRNRAP. The V end was cut by 1 base, the J end by 0 bases, with 12 bases between. TCRdb called the reads again in MiXCR, with one record for every CDR3 protein. Of 650,000 to 850,000 distinct CDR3 sequences listed, just under 30% are singletons. The TCR was taken from a human donor in good health (CMV status not recorded). Some clones in this sample may be carry-over from other donors' samples. The V call is TRBV12-5, the J call TRBJ1-2, with D uncertain. Material: cultured CD8+ T cells from PBMCs, obtained from culture after CMV antigen stimulation. CDR3 sequence: CASGLGTNGANYGYTF. The CDR3 coding sequence is TGTGCTAGTGGTTTGGGGACCAACGGAGCTAACTATGGCTACACCTTC.